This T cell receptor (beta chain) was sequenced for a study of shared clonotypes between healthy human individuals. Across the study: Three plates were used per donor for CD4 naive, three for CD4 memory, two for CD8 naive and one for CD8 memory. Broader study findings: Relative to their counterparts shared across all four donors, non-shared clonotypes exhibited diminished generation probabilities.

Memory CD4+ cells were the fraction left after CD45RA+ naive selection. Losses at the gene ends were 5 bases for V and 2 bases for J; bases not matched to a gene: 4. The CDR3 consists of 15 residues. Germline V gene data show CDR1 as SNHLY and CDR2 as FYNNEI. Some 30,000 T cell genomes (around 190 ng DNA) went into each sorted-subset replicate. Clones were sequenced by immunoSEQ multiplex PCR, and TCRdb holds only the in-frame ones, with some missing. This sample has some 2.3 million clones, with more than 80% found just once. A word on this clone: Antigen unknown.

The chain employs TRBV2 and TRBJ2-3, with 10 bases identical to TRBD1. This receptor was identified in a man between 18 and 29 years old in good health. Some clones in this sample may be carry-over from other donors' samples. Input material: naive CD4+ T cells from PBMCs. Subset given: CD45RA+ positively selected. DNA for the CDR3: TGTGCCAGCAGTACCGGGACAGGGGCCACAGATACGCAGTATTTT. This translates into CASSTGTGATDTQYF.